These T cell receptor beta chains were read from a single sample in a study of cytomegalovirus exposure and HLA in healthy donors. Here immunoSEQ multiplex PCR was the method, and the copy in TCRdb shows in-frame clones only, minus some. The sample lists 150,000 to 200,000 clones, approximately 86% occurring once. Sequenced: PBMCs. All receptors come from a woman aged 18-30 years in good health and CMV-seronegative. Each CDR3 is given with its conserved first and last residue. Fields, in order: D gene, J gene, clone size, V gene, CDR3 DNA, CDR3 protein. The D gene is left open where the match is weak. Size is stated for part of the rows, as once, few or many counts, or as a class when the clone is expanded.

TRBD1,TRBJ1-1,-,TRBV19,TGTGCCAGTAGCGATACCGGGACAGGGGTAAGGGTTATGAACACTGAAGCTTTCTTT,CASSDTGTGVRVMNTEAFF
TRBD2,TRBJ2-1,few,TRBV11-2,TGTGCCAGCAGCTTAGGCCCGGGGGGGGGCAATGAGCAGTTCTTC,CASSLGPGGGNEQFF
TRBD1,TRBJ2-5,-,TRBV9,TGTGCCAGCAGCTTCGCCGGGACAGGAAGAGAGACCCAGTACTTC,CASSFAGTGRETQYF
-,TRBJ1-1,-,TRBV4-1,TGCGCCAGCAGCCTTCCTGGTAAACTGAAAGCTTTCTTT,CASSLPGKLKAFF
TRBD1,TRBJ1-2,-,TRBV30,TGTGCCTGGATCCTCCACAGGGGGAGAACGTCTAACACTGGCTACACCTTC,CAWILHRGRTSNTGYTF
-,TRBJ1-5,-,TRBV7-6,TGTGCCAGCAGCACAGGGCAGTTCCAGCCCCAGCATTTT,CASSTGQFQPQHF
-,TRBJ1-2,-,TRBV30,TGTGCCTGGAGTGTTAGTTCCTATGGCTACACCTTC,CAWSVSSYGYTF
TRBD1,TRBJ2-7,once,TRBV11-3,TGTGCCAGCAGCCTAGGGTGGCAGGGGGCTCGGTACGAGCAGTACTTC,CASSLGWQGARYEQYF
TRBD2,TRBJ2-5,-,TRBV28,TGTGCCAGCAGTTTGGCAACTAGCGGGGGAGTGCGGGAGACCCAGTACTTC,CASSLATSGGVRETQYF
TRBD2,TRBJ2-1,-,TRBV5-4,TGTGCCAGCAGCTTGGTCGGGACTAGCGGGGGCAATGAGCAGTTCTTC,CASSLVGTSGGNEQFF
-,TRBJ1-1,-,TRBV10-3,TGTGCCAGTGTAGGAGGCATGAACACTGAAGCTTTCTTT,CASVGGMNTEAFF
-,TRBJ2-4,-,TRBV5-6,TGTGCCAGCAGCCTATTAGATACTGTAGCCAAAAACATTCAGTACTTC,CASSLLDTVAKNIQYF
TRBD1,TRBJ1-2,-,TRBV7-9,TGTGCCAGCAGCATGACAGGGGGCGTCGATGGCTACACCTTC,CASSMTGGVDGYTF
-,TRBJ2-7,-,TRBV5-5,TGTGCCAGCAGCATCACCGGGACTGGCTCCTACGAGCAGTACTTC,CASSITGTGSYEQYF
TRBD2,TRBJ2-1,-,TRBV19,TGTGCCAGTAGTAGCGGACTAGCGGTCTACAATGAGCAGTTCTTC,CASSSGLAVYNEQFF
-,TRBJ1-6,-,TRBV5-1,TGCGCCAGCAGCTCCGACCTGACTGAGAGCTCCTATAATTCACCCCTCCACTTT,CASSSDLTESSYNSPLHF